Reported below is one T cell receptor beta chain. Which antigen it targets is not known. Base qualities are missing; no much larger clone stands one base away. V is reduced by 1 base and J by 0 bases, leaving a spacing of 6 bases between them. Inclusive of the bounding cysteine and phenylalanine, the CDR3 is 13 residues long. CDR3 DNA only is kept here, 39 bases in frame from base 1. CDR1 and CDR2 were assigned from the germline V gene as SQVTM and ANQGSEA. The data originate from a study of post-analysis software for immune sequencing data (dated by TCRdb to about 2015). Context from the whole study: Disease courses on record covered relapsing-remitting, secondary progressive and progressive-relapsing multiple sclerosis, though some patients had no subtype annotation. The multiple sclerosis patient repertoires were compared with about a dozen previously published healthy control repertoires from donors aged about 6 to 26 years. A subset of samples was prepared in parallel using single-end sample barcoding, then pooled and co-amplified after Illumina adapter ligation.

General findings and caveats noted by the study authors: The control group was slightly older than the multiple sclerosis patient group. Significantly higher frequencies in patients than in controls were found for five or six TRBV segments, including TRBV5-6, TRBV5-1 and TRBV20-1. Strong co-clustering of samples prepared in the same batch was shown by direct clustering with F measure, prompting a batch-effect correction. Multiple sclerosis patients had significantly lower normalized Chao1 diversity than controls, a result that suggests substantial peripheral T-cell clonal expansion.

To demonstrate the VDJtools post-analysis software, the study profiled TCR beta repertoires from the peripheral blood of some 13 young patients with multiple sclerosis. The patients with multiple sclerosis were children and adolescents between 6 and 15 years of age. Libraries were built with PCR. Instrument used: Illumina HiSeq 2500. Unique molecular identifiers were incorporated into TCR beta cDNA libraries to reduce PCR and sequencing biases. Approximately 500,000 cDNA molecules were obtained per 1 to 10 million input T cells, so each molecule approximated one T cell. Patient libraries were prepared and sequenced with the same protocol used for the earlier healthy control dataset. Samples belonging to the same batch were prepared together, multiplexed and sequenced on a shared HiSeq lane. The original methods were these. MIGEC was used to process the raw barcoded reads, and molecular identifier groups with only a single read were discarded before consensus assembly and CDR3 extraction. VDJtools was used for post-analysis of the clonotype tables, with diversity normalized by down-sampling every dataset to the smallest sample size. Repertoire overlap clustering matched CDR3 amino acid but not nucleotide sequences to correct batch-related cross-sample contamination. TCRdb took the public reads, trimmed them with fastp at Q25, ran MiXCR for clone calling and kept in-frame beta chains. Each entry merges the rows of one CDR3 protein and shows their most common DNA and genes. The V and J calls and clone size are TCRdb's, not the authors'. This sample has roughly 870,000 distinct CDR3 sequences in its table, and around 53% of those were observed once. Of the sample, around 4.5% is held by the ten largest clones.

Here the chain combines TRBV29-1 and TRBJ1-1, with a tentative D gene TRBD1 over 5 matching bases. This clonotype was sampled from a girl under 18 with multiple sclerosis. Sequenced: blood. The CDR3 region reads CSVEVQVNTEAFF. The DNA sequence is TGCAGCGTTGAAGTACAGGTGAACACTGAAGCTTTCTTT.